The rows below give T cell receptor beta chains drawn from one sample of a study of blood T cell repertoires in COVID-19. The method was immunoSEQ multiplex PCR; TCRdb's version includes in-frame clones alone and lacks a portion of them. This sample has a few hundred thousand clones, with over 75% found just once. Sequenced material: PBMCs or T cells enriched from blood (not recorded which). The receptors were sampled from a man aged 40-49 years who had recovered from COVID-19. Each CDR3 is given with its conserved first and last residue. Each record gives: clone size, J gene, V gene, D gene, CDR3 protein, CDR3 DNA. D genes are given only for firm matches. Size values are once, few and many counts, or a class for expanded clones, and some rows have none.

abundance: .; j_gene: TRBJ1-4; v_gene: TRBV27; d_gene: TRBD1; CDR3aa: CASSSNAYYRGQGNEKLFF; CDR3nt: TGTGCCAGCAGTTCGAACGCCTACTACAGGGGGCAGGGTAATGAAAAACTGTTTTTT
abundance: once; j_gene: TRBJ1-2; v_gene: TRBV12-3/TRBV12-4; d_gene: .; CDR3aa: CASSLRQGYTF; CDR3nt: TGTGCCAGCAGTCTACGTCAAGGCTACACCTTC
abundance: .; j_gene: TRBJ2-7; v_gene: TRBV18; d_gene: .; CDR3aa: CASSLDSYEQYF; CDR3nt: TGTGCCAGCTCCCTTGACAGCTACGAGCAGTACTTC
abundance: .; j_gene: TRBJ2-5; v_gene: TRBV7-6; d_gene: .; CDR3aa: CASSWGRETQYF; CDR3nt: TGTGCCAGCAGTTGGGGGCGGGAGACCCAGTACTTC
abundance: .; j_gene: TRBJ1-1; v_gene: TRBV18; d_gene: .; CDR3aa: CASSRGGQKPSMEAFF; CDR3nt: TGTGCCAGCTCACGAGGGGGACAAAAACCCAGTATGGAAGCTTTCTTT
abundance: .; j_gene: TRBJ2-1; v_gene: TRBV1; d_gene: .; CDR3aa: CTSSQDVTVTYNEQFF; CDR3nt: TGCACCAGCAGCCAAGACGTGACAGTTACCTACAATGAGCAGTTCTTC
abundance: .; j_gene: TRBJ1-2; v_gene: TRBV18; d_gene: .; CDR3aa: CASSRTEDYGYTF; CDR3nt: TGTGCCAGCTCGCGTACAGAAGATTATGGCTACACCTTC
abundance: .; j_gene: TRBJ2-1; v_gene: TRBV12-3/TRBV12-4; d_gene: .; CDR3aa: CATHRPAYEQFF; CDR3nt: TGTGCCACCCACCGCCCAGCGTATGAGCAGTTCTTC
abundance: .; j_gene: TRBJ1-5; v_gene: TRBV2; d_gene: .; CDR3aa: CASTDFTNQPQHF; CDR3nt: TGTGCCAGCACGGACTTCACCAATCAGCCCCAGCATTTT
abundance: .; j_gene: TRBJ1-6; v_gene: TRBV7-6; d_gene: TRBD1; CDR3aa: CASSRTRTGENSPLHF; CDR3nt: TGTGCCAGCAGTAGGACCAGGACAGGGGAAAATTCACCCCTCCACTTT
abundance: .; j_gene: TRBJ2-7; v_gene: TRBV5-4; d_gene: .; CDR3aa: CASSYTGTVQYF; CDR3nt: TGTGCCAGCAGCTACACAGGTACCGTGCAGTACTTC
abundance: .; j_gene: TRBJ1-5; v_gene: TRBV19; d_gene: .; CDR3aa: CASSMVRVSNQPQHF; CDR3nt: TGTGCCAGTAGTATGGTGAGGGTAAGCAATCAGCCCCAGCATTTT
abundance: .; j_gene: TRBJ2-5; v_gene: TRBV6-2/TRBV6-3; d_gene: TRBD2; CDR3aa: CASSYSGLAGSIMETQYF; CDR3nt: TGTGCCAGCAGTTACTCGGGGCTAGCGGGATCCATTATGGAGACCCAGTACTTC
abundance: .; j_gene: TRBJ2-2; v_gene: TRBV6-5; d_gene: .; CDR3aa: CASSGTPNTGELFF; CDR3nt: TGTGCCAGCAGCGGGACACCGAACACCGGGGAGCTGTTTTTT
abundance: .; j_gene: TRBJ2-1; v_gene: TRBV7-9; d_gene: .; CDR3aa: CASSLGGEEQFF; CDR3nt: TGTGCCAGCAGCTTAGGTGGGGAGGAGCAGTTCTTC
abundance: .; j_gene: TRBJ1-6; v_gene: TRBV4-2; d_gene: TRBD1; CDR3aa: CASSQEESKDRVYNSPLHF; CDR3nt: TGTGCCAGCAGCCAAGAGGAGAGTAAGGACAGGGTCTATAATTCACCCCTCCACTTT
abundance: .; j_gene: TRBJ1-5; v_gene: TRBV29-1; d_gene: TRBD1; CDR3aa: CSVVQGAGNQPQHF; CDR3nt: TGCAGCGTCGTACAGGGGGCGGGAAATCAGCCCCAGCATTTT